The clone carrying this T cell receptor (beta chain) showed up just once. This sample is part of a study of blood T cell repertoires in COVID-19. As for the study in general: Italy, Spain and the United States were the sources of the convalescent and acute COVID-19 samples. In each case, the material was cDNA or gDNA derived from T cells, B-cell-depleted T cells, or PBMCs.

Sequenced by immunoSEQ multiplex PCR; TCRdb stores in-frame clones only, minus some. The sample holds around 73,000 clones, 80% to 85% seen once. This clonotype was obtained from a human donor in a cohort sampled during active COVID-19. Source material: peripheral blood.

The CDR3 region is CASGIIRAGGAGTDTQYF. The CDR3, as DNA: TGTGCTAGTGGCATTATTCGAGCCGGGGGGGCGGGCACAGATACGCAGTATTTT. The rearrangement uses TRBV12-5 and TRBJ2-3, with 8 bases matching TRBD2. The CDR3 spans 18 residues. With V trimmed by 6 bases and J by 1 base, 15 bases remained unmatched. CDR1 is LGHNT, CDR2 FRNRAP, per germline. The full variable domain, with the rest looked up from reference TRBV12-5 and TRBJ2-3, is DARVTQTPRHKVTEMGQEVTMRCQPILGHNTVFWYRQTMMQGLELLAYFRNRAPLDDSGMPKDRFSAEMPDATLATLKIQPSEPRDSAVYFCASGIIRAGGAGTDTQYFGPGTRLTVL.